The rows below give T cell receptor beta chains drawn from one sample of a study of T cells in Graves' hyperthyroidism and ophthalmopathy. TCRdb redid the calling of the multiplex PCR reads with MiXCR, one entry per CDR3 protein. The sample includes about 360,000 distinct CDR3 sequences, about 14% of them seen just once. Material for sequencing was blood. The origin of the receptors is a man under 40 with Graves' hyperthyroidism that later progressed to Graves' ophthalmopathy. CDR3s include the opening cysteine and the closing phenylalanine or tryptophan. Each record gives: clone size, V gene, J gene, D gene, CDR3 protein, CDR3 DNA. D genes are given only for firm matches. Part of the rows lack a size; the others show once, few, many or a class for expanded clones.

abundance: few
v_gene: TRBV20-1
j_gene: TRBJ1-5
d_gene: -
CDR3aa: CSAIRRFNQPQHF
CDR3nt: TGCAGTGCTATTAGGAGATTCAATCAGCCCCAGCATTTT

abundance: few
v_gene: TRBV5-1
j_gene: TRBJ2-3
d_gene: TRBD2
CDR3aa: CASSRTLQAGGVDTQYF
CDR3nt: TGCGCCAGCAGCCGCACCCTACAAGCGGGGGGGGTAGATACGCAGTATTTT

abundance: many
v_gene: TRBV3-1
j_gene: TRBJ1-4
d_gene: -
CDR3aa: CASSQEAFLNEKLFF
CDR3nt: TGTGCCAGCAGCCAAGAAGCCTTTCTCAATGAAAAACTGTTTTTT

abundance: few
v_gene: TRBV19
j_gene: TRBJ1-2
d_gene: TRBD1
CDR3aa: CASRPPGQHISIYGYTF
CDR3nt: TGTGCCAGTAGGCCCCCGGGACAGCACATCTCCATCTATGGCTACACCTTC

abundance: many
v_gene: TRBV11-2
j_gene: TRBJ2-5
d_gene: TRBD2
CDR3aa: CASSLGGLKKETQYF
CDR3nt: TGTGCCAGCAGCTTGGGAGGGCTCAAAAAAGAGACCCAGTACTTC

abundance: many
v_gene: TRBV28
j_gene: TRBJ1-5
d_gene: -
CDR3aa: CASSTPNWGNQPQHF
CDR3nt: TGTGCCAGCAGTACGCCGAATTGGGGCAATCAGCCCCAGCATTTT

abundance: many
v_gene: TRBV28
j_gene: TRBJ2-5
d_gene: TRBD2
CDR3aa: CASRTYVVGGAGQETQYF
CDR3nt: TGTGCCAGCAGGACCTACGTTGTGGGAGGGGCTGGGCAAGAGACCCAGTACTTC

abundance: -
v_gene: TRBV27
j_gene: TRBJ2-7
d_gene: TRBD2
CDR3aa: CASSFQGTSYEQYF
CDR3nt: TGTGCCAGCAGTTTTCAGGGGACTAGCTACGAGCAGTACTTC

abundance: many
v_gene: TRBV3-1
j_gene: TRBJ2-1
d_gene: TRBD1
CDR3aa: CASSLGQGAVNEQFF
CDR3nt: TGTGCCAGCAGCCTGGGACAGGGGGCGGTCAATGAGCAGTTCTTC

abundance: many
v_gene: TRBV5-5
j_gene: TRBJ1-1
d_gene: -
CDR3aa: CASSSGLGTEAFF
CDR3nt: TGTGCCAGCAGCTCGGGACTGGGGACTGAAGCTTTCTTT

abundance: few
v_gene: TRBV3-1
j_gene: TRBJ1-6
d_gene: -
CDR3aa: CASSQGLGAPLHF
CDR3nt: TGTGCCAGCAGCCAAGGCCTTGGGGCGCCCCTCCACTTT

abundance: -
v_gene: TRBV9
j_gene: TRBJ1-2
d_gene: -
CDR3aa: CASSVDDYGYTF
CDR3nt: TGTGCCAGCAGCGTAGATGATTATGGCTACACCTTC

abundance: many
v_gene: TRBV6-1
j_gene: TRBJ1-4
d_gene: -
CDR3aa: CASSPYTATNEKLFF
CDR3nt: TGTGCCAGCAGTCCCTACACTGCAACTAATGAAAAACTGTTTTTT

abundance: many
v_gene: TRBV12-3/TRBV12-4
j_gene: TRBJ1-2
d_gene: TRBD1
CDR3aa: CASSPNRGAYYGYTF
CDR3nt: TGTGCCAGCAGCCCAAACAGGGGTGCTTACTATGGCTACACCTTC

abundance: -
v_gene: TRBV7-6
j_gene: TRBJ2-5
d_gene: -
CDR3aa: CASSLGAPRRETQYF
CDR3nt: TGTGCCAGCAGCTTAGGGGCCCCGAGGCGGGAGACCCAGTACTTC

abundance: -
v_gene: TRBV5-8
j_gene: TRBJ2-7
d_gene: -
CDR3aa: CASSKDSPLYEQYF
CDR3nt: TGTGCCAGCAGCAAAGACAGTCCCCTCTACGAGCAGTACTTC

abundance: many
v_gene: TRBV12-3/TRBV12-4
j_gene: TRBJ1-5
d_gene: -
CDR3aa: CASSERVSNQPQHF
CDR3nt: TGTGCCAGCAGTGAAAGGGTGAGCAATCAGCCCCAGCATTTT

abundance: many
v_gene: TRBV28
j_gene: TRBJ2-1
d_gene: TRBD1
CDR3aa: CASSRTGNNEQFF
CDR3nt: TGTGCCAGCAGTCGGACAGGGAACAATGAGCAGTTCTTC